A single T cell receptor (beta chain) is shown here with its context. Its antigen is undetermined. The data were obtained in a study of vaccination effects on CD4 cells after COVID-19. Overall study: It was a median of 72 days after the second dose that post-vaccine samples were obtained. General observations from the study: Clones of infection and vaccine origin contracted markedly late after vaccination.

The CDR3 consists of 14 residues. The germline gives CDR1 MGHDK, CDR2 SYGVNS. Trimming stripped 4 bases from V and 4 bases from J, with 12 bases between. Ahead of sequencing, the ViraFEST assay grew antigen-specific CD4+ T cells using viral peptide pools. Between days 9 and 11 of culture, CD4+ T cells were separated out. Two-dose BNT162b2 or mRNA-1273 vaccination was given to participants. Half the medium was swapped for IL-2 medium on days 3 and 7. The protocol was immunoSEQ multiplex PCR, while the TCRdb copy is restricted to in-frame clones and leaves out a portion. The sample yields approximately 13,000 clones, over 60% seen once.

This sequence originates from a human donor who received a COVID-19 vaccine. V gene TRBV25-1 combines with J gene TRBJ2-3; either TRBD1 or TRBD2 may supply D (5 bases each). Sequenced here: CD4+ T cells from PBMCs cultured with SARS-CoV-2 spike peptides, sampled after COVID-19 vaccination. The CDR3 region is CASSGGPYADTQYF. The CDR3 DNA follows: TGTGCCAGCAGTGGGGGACCTTACGCAGATACGCAGTATTTT.